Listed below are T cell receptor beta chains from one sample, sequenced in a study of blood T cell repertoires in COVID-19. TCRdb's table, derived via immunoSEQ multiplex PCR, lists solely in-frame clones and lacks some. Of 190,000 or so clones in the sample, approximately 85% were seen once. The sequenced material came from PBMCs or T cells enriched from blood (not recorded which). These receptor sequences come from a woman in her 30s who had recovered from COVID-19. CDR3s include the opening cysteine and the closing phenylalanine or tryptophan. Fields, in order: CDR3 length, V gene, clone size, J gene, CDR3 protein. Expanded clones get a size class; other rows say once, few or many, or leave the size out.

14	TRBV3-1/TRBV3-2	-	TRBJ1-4	CASSQADRVEKLFF
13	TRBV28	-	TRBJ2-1	CASSRDRGNEQFF
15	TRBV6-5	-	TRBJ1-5	CASSSDRGSYQPQHF
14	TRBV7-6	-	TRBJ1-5	CASSKDRGGQPQHF
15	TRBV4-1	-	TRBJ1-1	CASSQRDRENTEAFF
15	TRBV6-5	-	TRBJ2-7	CASSFRTSGSYEQYF
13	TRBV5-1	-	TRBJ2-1	CASSVQGDRGQFF
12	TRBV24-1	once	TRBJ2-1	CATSAQANEQFF
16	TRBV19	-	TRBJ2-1	CASSDPGLARYNEQFF
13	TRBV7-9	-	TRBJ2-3	CASSLGGPPTQYF
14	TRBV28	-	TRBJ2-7	CASSLDRVRPEQYF
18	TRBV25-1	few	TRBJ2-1	CASSRGATSGISYNEQFF
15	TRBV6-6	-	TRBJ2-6	CASSPVASGANVLTF
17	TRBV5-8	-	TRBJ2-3	CASSLGVDRSSTDTQYF
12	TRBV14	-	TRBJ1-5	CASSQYSGPQHF
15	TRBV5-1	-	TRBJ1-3	CASSSTTGSGNTIYF
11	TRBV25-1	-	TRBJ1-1	CASRGTGKAFF
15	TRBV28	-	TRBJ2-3	CASSSVGANTDTQYF
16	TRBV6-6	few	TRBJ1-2	CASSRPLGSVEDGYTF
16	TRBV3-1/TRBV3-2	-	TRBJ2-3	CASSPFSGSGTDTQYF